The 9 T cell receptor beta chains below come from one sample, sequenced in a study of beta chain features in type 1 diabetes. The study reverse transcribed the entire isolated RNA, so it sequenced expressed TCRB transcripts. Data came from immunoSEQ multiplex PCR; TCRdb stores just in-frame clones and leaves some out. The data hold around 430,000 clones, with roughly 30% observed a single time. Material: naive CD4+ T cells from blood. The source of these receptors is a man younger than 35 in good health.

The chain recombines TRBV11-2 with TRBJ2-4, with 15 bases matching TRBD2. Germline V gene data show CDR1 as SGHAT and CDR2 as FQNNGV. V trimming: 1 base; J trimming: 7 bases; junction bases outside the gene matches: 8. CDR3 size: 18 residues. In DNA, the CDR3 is TGTGCCAGCAGCTTAGCCCCGGGACTAGCGGGAGGACCTAACATTCAGTACTTC. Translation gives CASSLAPGLAGGPNIQYF.

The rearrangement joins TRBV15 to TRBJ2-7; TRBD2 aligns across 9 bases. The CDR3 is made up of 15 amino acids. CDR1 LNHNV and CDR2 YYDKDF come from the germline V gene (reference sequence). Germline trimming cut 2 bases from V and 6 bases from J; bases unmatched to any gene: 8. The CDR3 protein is CATSRRVSGSIEQYF. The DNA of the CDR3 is TGTGCCACCAGCAGACGTGTTAGCGGGAGTATCGAGCAGTACTTC.

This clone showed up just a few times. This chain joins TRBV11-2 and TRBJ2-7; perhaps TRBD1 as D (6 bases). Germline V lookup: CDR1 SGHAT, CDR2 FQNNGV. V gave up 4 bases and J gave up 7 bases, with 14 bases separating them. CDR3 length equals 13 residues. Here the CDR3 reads CASSYDRSGEQYF. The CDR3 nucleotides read TGTGCCAGCAGCTACGACAGGTCCGGGGAGCAGTACTTC.

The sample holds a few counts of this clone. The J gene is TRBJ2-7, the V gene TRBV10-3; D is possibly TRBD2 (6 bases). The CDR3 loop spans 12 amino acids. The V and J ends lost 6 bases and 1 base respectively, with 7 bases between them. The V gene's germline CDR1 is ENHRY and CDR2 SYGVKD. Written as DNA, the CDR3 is TGTGCCATCAGCCTAGCGTCCTACGAGCAGTACTTC. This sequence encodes CAISLASYEQYF.

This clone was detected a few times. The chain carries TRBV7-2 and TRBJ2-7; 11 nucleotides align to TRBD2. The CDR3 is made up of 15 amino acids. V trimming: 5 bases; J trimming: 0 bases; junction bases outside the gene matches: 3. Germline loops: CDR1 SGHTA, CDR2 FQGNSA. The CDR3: CASSQTSGSSYEQYF. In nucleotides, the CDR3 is TGTGCCAGCAGCCAAACTAGCGGGAGCTCCTACGAGCAGTACTTC.

The CDR3 nucleotides are TGCAGCGGAGGGGACAGGGGGCCTTACGAGCAGTACTTC. Translation gives CSGGDRGPYEQYF. The chain recombines TRBV29-1 with TRBJ2-7, with 12 nucleotides matching TRBD1. The germline gives CDR1 SQVTM, CDR2 ANQGSEA. This CDR3 comprises 13 residues. V shed 7 bases and J 4 bases; nucleotides not matched to a gene: 5.

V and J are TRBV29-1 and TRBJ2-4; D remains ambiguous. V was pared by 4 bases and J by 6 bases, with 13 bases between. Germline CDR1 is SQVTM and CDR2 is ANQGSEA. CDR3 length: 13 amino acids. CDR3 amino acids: CSVVPGGGNIQYF. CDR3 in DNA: TGCAGCGTTGTCCCCGGCGGCGGAAACATTCAGTACTTC. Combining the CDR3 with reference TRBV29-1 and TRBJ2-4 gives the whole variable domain SAVISQKPSRDICQRGTSLTIQCQVDSQVTMMFWYRQQPGQSLTLIATANQGSEATYESGFVIDKFPISRPNLTFSTLTVSNMSPEDSSIYLCSVVPGGGNIQYFGAGTRLSVL.

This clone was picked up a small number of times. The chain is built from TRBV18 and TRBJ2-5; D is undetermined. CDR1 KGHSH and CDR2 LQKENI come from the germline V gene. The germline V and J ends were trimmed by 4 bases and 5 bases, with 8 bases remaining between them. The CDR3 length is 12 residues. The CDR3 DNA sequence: TGTGCCAGCTCACACACATACGAGACCCAGTACTTC. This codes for CASSHTYETQYF. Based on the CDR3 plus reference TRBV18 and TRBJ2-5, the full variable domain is NAGVMQNPRHLVRRRGQEARLRCSPMKGHSHVYWYRQLPEEGLKFMVYLQKENIIDESGMPKERFSAEFPKEGPSILRIQQVVRGDSAAYFCASSHTYETQYFGPGTRLLVL.

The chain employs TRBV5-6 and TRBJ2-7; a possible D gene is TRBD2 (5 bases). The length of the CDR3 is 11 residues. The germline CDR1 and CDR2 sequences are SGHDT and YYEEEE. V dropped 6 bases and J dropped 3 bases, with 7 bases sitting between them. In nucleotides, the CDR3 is TGTGCCAGCACCGGGAACTACGAGCAGTACTTC. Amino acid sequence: CASTGNYEQYF.